These 22 T cell receptor beta chains originate from one sample sequenced in a study of CD8+ T cells in alopecia areata. Extraction and reverse transcription of RNA yielded cDNA as the sequencing template. Here immunoSEQ multiplex PCR was the method, and the copy in TCRdb shows in-frame clones only, minus some. The sample consists of more than 90,000 clones, about 60% of them appearing once. Treatment in this sample: oral pan-JAK inhibitor, 5-10 mg twice daily. The specimen comprised CD8+ T cells sorted from blood, sampled at week 24, from a patient treated with tofacitinib. These receptors came from a human donor with alopecia areata.

This chain uses TRBV7-8 with TRBJ1-5; no definite D call. Germline values: CDR1 SGHVS, CDR2 FQNEAQ. There are 14 residues in the CDR3. V was trimmed by 8 bases and J by 0 bases, leaving 11 bases between them. In nucleotides, the CDR3 is TGTGCCAGCTCACCTGAATATAGCAATCAGCCCCAGCATTTT. Translated, it gives CASSPEYSNQPQHF.

This clone was observed a few times. The chain joins TRBV7-2 to TRBJ2-7; maybe TRBD1 (6 bases). This CDR3 has 15 residues. Germline assignment: CDR1 SGHTA and CDR2 FQGNSA. V was trimmed by 2 bases and J by 1 base, leaving 12 bases between them. DNA of the CDR3: TGTGCCAGCAGCTTAAGTTCGGACAGTTCCTACGAGCAGTACTTC. Amino acids: CASSLSSDSSYEQYF.

The V gene is TRBV6-6, the J gene TRBJ1-4; D remains ambiguous. The CDR3 loop spans 14 amino acids. Germline CDR1 reads MNHNY; CDR2 reads SVGAGI (reference sequence). V was cut by 1 base and J by 3 bases, with 6 bases left in between. CDR3 sequence reads: CASSYFGANEKLFF. The CDR3 coding sequence is TGTGCCAGCAGTTACTTCGGTGCTAATGAAAAACTGTTTTTT.

The CDR3 bases are TGCAGCGTTGAAGTCCGGGACAGGGGCAGGGATACGCAGTATTTT. It yields the protein CSVEVRDRGRDTQYF. The J gene is TRBJ2-3, the V gene TRBV29-1, with 10 bases lining up with TRBD1. The trim removed 1 base at V and 6 bases at J, leaving 7 bases unmatched. CDR3 size: 15 residues. The germline CDR1 and CDR2 sequences are SQVTM and ANQGSEA.

CDR3 DNA: TGTGCCAGCAGCCTTGGGACTAGCGGGGGCCATACAGATACGCAGTATTTT. Its translation: CASSLGTSGGHTDTQYF. This chain connects TRBV7-9 to TRBJ2-3, with 14 bases identical to TRBD2. The V and J ends lost 5 bases and 3 bases, in that order; junction bases with no gene match: 7. Germline lookup yields CDR1 SEHNR and CDR2 FQNEAQ (reference sequence). There are 17 residues in the CDR3.

A few counts support this clone. This chain uses TRBV29-1 with TRBJ2-7, with TRBD2 as a possible D gene (6 bases). Germline V gene lookup returns CDR1 SQVTM and CDR2 ANQGSEA. With 3 bases removed from V and 6 bases from J, the gap between germline ends came to 9 bases. CDR3 length equals 11 residues. CDR3: CSVDIGGEQYF. Written as DNA, the CDR3 is TGCAGCGTTGATATCGGGGGCGAGCAGTACTTC.

V is TRBV13 and J is TRBJ1-2, with D unresolved. Germline lookup yields CDR1 PRHDT and CDR2 FYEKMQ (reference sequence). V shed 2 bases and J shed 6 bases, with 7 bases lying between them. This CDR3 has 12 residues. CDR3 sequence: CASSLWGDGYTF. Here the CDR3 DNA reads TGTGCCAGCAGCTTATGGGGTGATGGCTACACCTTC.

This chain uses TRBV13 with TRBJ2-3, with 16 positions matching TRBD2. Germline CDR1 PRHDT, CDR2 FYEKMQ (reference sequence). The V segment lost 8 bases and the J segment 1 base; nucleotides outside the gene matches: 3. This CDR3 has 16 amino acids. DNA of the CDR3: TGTGCCAGCGGGACTAGCGGGGGGGCCCGCACAGATACGCAGTATTTT. It is translated as CASGTSGGARTDTQYF.

CDR3 region: CASGTNRVHGYTF. DNA for the CDR3: TGTGCTAGTGGTACTAACAGGGTCCATGGCTACACCTTC. J is TRBJ1-2 and V is TRBV12-5; possibly TRBD1 for D (6 bases). The CDR3 covers 13 residues. The germline V and J ends were trimmed by 5 bases and 6 bases, with 13 bases remaining between them. Germline CDR1 LGHNT, CDR2 FRNRAP. Looking up the rest from reference TRBV12-5 and TRBJ1-2 gives the full variable domain: DARVTQTPRHKVTEMGQEVTMRCQPILGHNTVFWYRQTMMQGLELLAYFRNRAPLDDSGMPKDRFSAEMPDATLATLKIQPSEPRDSAVYFCASGTNRVHGYTFGSGTRLTVV.

This chain connects TRBV2 to TRBJ1-2, with 9 bases aligning to TRBD1. Germline loops: CDR1 SNHLY, CDR2 FYNNEI. The CDR3 has 16 amino acids. V shed 0 bases and J 5 bases; nucleotides not matched to a gene: 7. CDR3: CASSEAGDRAVYGYTF. The CDR3 coding sequence is TGTGCCAGCAGTGAAGCCGGGGACAGGGCGGTGTATGGCTACACCTTC.

This clone was observed a few times. V gene TRBV9 combines with J gene TRBJ2-1; D is uncertain. The length of the CDR3 is 15 residues. From germline, CDR1 is SGDLS and CDR2 YYNGEE. Trimming pared 5 bases from V and 0 bases from J, leaving 12 bases between. CDR3 DNA: TGTGCCAGCAGTGATACTTCTAGCTCCTACAATGAGCAGTTCTTC. Its protein is CASSDTSSSYNEQFF.

V and J are TRBV6-1 and TRBJ1-1; a possible D gene is TRBD1 (5 bases). Germline V gene sequence: CDR1 MNHNS, CDR2 SASEGT. The ends were cut back, 2 bases at V and 4 bases at J, with 17 bases in the middle. CDR3 length equals 16 residues. The CDR3 coding sequence is TGTGCCAGCAGTGAATCCATGAGCGGGGGGACCACTGAAGCTTTCTTT. It is translated as CASSESMSGGTTEAFF.

The CDR3 loop reads CASSPVAGVGETQYF. The CDR3 region has the DNA TGCGCCAGCAGCCCCGTAGCGGGGGTAGGGGAGACCCAGTACTTC. The rearrangement joins TRBV5-1 to TRBJ2-5, with 9 bases aligning to TRBD2. The CDR3 is 15 amino acids. V lost 4 bases, J lost 5 bases, and 9 bases stayed unmatched. In germline, CDR1 is SGHRS, CDR2 YFSETQ.

The chain is built from TRBV4-1 and TRBJ2-1; D call uncertain. Trimming took off 1 base at V and 6 bases at J, with 10 bases between the two ends. Germline V gives CDR1 MGHRA, CDR2 YSYEKL. The CDR3 sequence is 14 residues long. CDR3 loop: CASSQVGSLNEQFF. The CDR3 region has the DNA TGCGCCAGCAGCCAAGTGGGGTCCCTCAATGAGCAGTTCTTC.

The chain has TRBV7-9 and TRBJ2-7; either TRBD1 or TRBD2 may supply D (5 bases each). The CDR3 extends over 14 amino acids. Germline V gene lookup returns CDR1 SEHNR and CDR2 FQNEAQ (reference sequence). Trimming removed 5 bases at V and 1 base at J, with 12 bases between. The CDR3 sequence: CASSPGTQSYEQYF. The CDR3, as DNA: TGTGCCAGCAGCCCCGGGACCCAATCCTACGAGCAGTACTTC.

The chain combines TRBV6-5 with TRBJ2-7; the match to TRBD2 covers 12 bases. Germline-derived CDR1 and CDR2 are MNHEY and SVGAGI. V lost 4 bases to trimming and J lost 5 bases; unmatched junction nucleotides: 6. The length of the CDR3 is 15 residues. DNA for the CDR3: TGTGCCAGCAGTTCCTCTAGCGGGGGGGCCGACGAGCAGTACTTC. This translates into CASSSSSGGADEQYF.

This clone was seen a few times. V gene TRBV19 combines with J gene TRBJ1-1; tentative D call: TRBD1 (5 bases). Germline values: CDR1 LNHDA, CDR2 SQIVND (reference sequence). The CDR3 spans 13 residues. Trimming took 2 bases from V and 4 from J, leaving 8 bases between them. The CDR3 region is CASSIQGGTEAFF. CDR3 sequence (DNA): TGTGCCAGTAGTATACAGGGTGGCACTGAAGCTTTCTTT. Together with reference TRBV19 and TRBJ1-1, the CDR3 gives the full variable domain: DGGITQSPKYLFRKEGQNVTLSCEQNLNHDAMYWYRQDPGQGLRLIYYSQIVNDFQKGDIAEGYSVSREKKESFPLTVTSAQKNPTAFYLCASSIQGGTEAFFGQGTRLTVV.

This chain uses TRBV27 with TRBJ2-3; 14 positions agree with TRBD2. The CDR3 sequence is 17 residues long. Losses at the gene ends were 3 bases for V and 2 bases for J; bases not matched to a gene: 4. Germline loops: CDR1 MNHEY, CDR2 SMNVEV (reference sequence). The CDR3 DNA reads as TGTGCCAGCAGTTTTCCGGGACTAGCGGGGGACACAGATACGCAGTATTTT. This translates into CASSFPGLAGDTDTQYF.

The chain links TRBV29-1 to TRBJ1-5; D gene ambiguous. The germline V gene encodes CDR1 SQVTM and CDR2 ANQGSEA. The CDR3 consists of 13 residues. Trimming pared 4 bases from V and 6 bases from J, leaving 13 bases between. CDR3 amino acids: CSVVQREGQPQHF. The DNA for the CDR3 is TGCAGCGTTGTCCAGCGCGAGGGTCAGCCCCAGCATTTT.

This chain joins TRBV6-5 and TRBJ2-5; the D gene is possibly TRBD2 (5 bases). Trimming removed 6 bases from V and 7 bases from J, with 21 bases in between. The CDR3 length is 15 residues. Looked up from germline, CDR1 is MNHEY and CDR2 is SVGAGI. The CDR3 nucleotides are TGTGCCAGCAGGGCAGTCCCGGGGAGCGAGGGGACCCAGTACTTC. Protein: CASRAVPGSEGTQYF.

The chain has TRBV6-4 and TRBJ2-7; no definite D call. This CDR3 region has 11 residues. CDR1 is MRHNA, CDR2 SNTAGT, per germline. The V and J ends lost 6 bases and 9 bases respectively, with 12 bases between them. The CDR3 nucleotides are TGTGCCAGCAGAACCATTAGAACGCAGTACTTC. This codes for CASRTIRTQYF.

V is TRBV9 and J is TRBJ2-5; D remains unclear. This CDR3 comprises 13 residues. Germline-derived CDR1 and CDR2 are SGDLS and YYNGEE. The V end was cut by 4 bases, the J end by 3 bases, with 10 bases between. CDR3 sequence: CASSTTREETQYF. For the CDR3, the DNA is TGTGCCAGCAGCACGACTCGCGAAGAGACCCAGTACTTC.